This paragraph reports one TCR beta chain. Its specificity is not known. Time point denoted: longitudinal time-point 3. 2 million PBMCs stored at -80 C were the source of the unsorted libraries. Trimming removed 4 bases from V and 2 bases from J; junction bases left unmatched: 4. This CDR3 spans 14 amino acids. The germline V gene has CDR1 SGHRS and CDR2 YFSETQ. With 10-nucleotide random UMIs included, cDNA was synthesized by 5'RACE. TCRdb re-derived calls from the 5' RACE reads in MiXCR, one entry per CDR3 protein. The sample consists of fewer than 110,000 distinct CDR3 sequences, approximately 11% of them appearing once. The sample originates from a study of neurological immune-mediated disorders. Whole-study results and caveats: HTLV-1-associated myelopathy had the most TCR clonal expansion, whereas multiple sclerosis had the least (lower than in healthy controls). No expanded-clone CDR3 amino acid sequence recurred across subjects, suggesting private TCR-beta repertoires.

Sequenced material: PBMCs. The J gene is TRBJ1-2, the V gene TRBV5-1, with 8 bases fitting TRBD1. This clonotype was obtained from a female donor with HTLV-1-associated myelopathy (HAM/TSP). The CDR3, as DNA: TGCGCCAGCAGCCAGGGGACAGGAAACTATGGCTACACCTTC. It encodes CASSQGTGNYGYTF.